This TCR beta chain was profiled in a study of blood T cell repertoires in COVID-19. This clone is a singleton in its sample. Profiling relied on immunoSEQ multiplex PCR, and the TCRdb table lists in-frame clones only, not all of them. The sample includes roughly 300,000 clones, approximately 87% of them seen just once. The CDR3 spans 14 residues. Germline V gene data show CDR1 as MNHEY and CDR2 as SVGEGT. With V trimmed by 5 bases and J by 3 bases, 5 bases remained unmatched. The receptor was derived from a woman aged 45-65 years who had recovered from COVID-19. The source material was peripheral blood. The genes are TRBV6-2 or TRBV6-3 and TRBJ2-7; TRBD2 aligns across 9 bases. CDR3 in amino acids: CASSETSGYYEQYF. DNA for the CDR3: TGTGCCAGCAGTGAGACTAGCGGCTACTACGAGCAGTACTTC.